This T cell receptor (beta chain) was sequenced for a study of T cells in Graves' hyperthyroidism and ophthalmopathy. The study's findings and limits: The model anticipated ophthalmopathy a median approximately 6.6 months pre-onset.

Among ophthalmopathy patients, the Clinical Activity Score reached at least 3, the NOSPECS grade reached at least 4, and duration remained under 3 months. On the basis of clinical symptoms, serum thyroxine and TRAb, thyroid ultrasound and orbital computed tomography, diagnoses were made. As for this clonotype: Its target is not known. A much larger clonotype is one base distant, so this may be a read error.

Between the trimmed V and J ends, which lost 3 bases and 8 bases, there was a span of 10 bases. The length of the CDR3 is 12 residues. Germline assignment: CDR1 MNHEY and CDR2 SVGAGI. What was amplified from RNA transcripts were TCR beta CDR3 regions. Carried out on the TCR CDR3, a first-round RT-PCR used the HTBI primer set. TCRdb passed the multiplex PCR reads through MiXCR, listing each CDR3 protein once. The sample has hundreds of thousands of distinct CDR3 sequences, roughly 15% seen once. The source is a woman aged 50 to 65 with Graves' ophthalmopathy. The chain joins TRBV6-5 to TRBJ1-2; D is undetermined. The sequenced sample was blood. CDR3 DNA: TGTGCCAGCAGTTATAGCAGAGGCGGCTACACCTTC. Protein: CASSYSRGGYTF.